These T cell receptor beta chains were read from a single sample in a study of blood T cell repertoires in COVID-19. Assay used: immunoSEQ multiplex PCR; TCRdb lists only in-frame clones, some missing. This sample has roughly 120,000 clones, with less than 75% found just once. Sequenced material: peripheral blood. Receptor source: a human donor with acute or convalescent COVID-19. The donor label of this sample is uncertain. Both conserved end residues are part of each CDR3. The D gene is left open where the match is weak. Clone size is given for some rows only: seen once, a few or many times, or a class if the clone is expanded.

size: -
J: TRBJ2-5
V: TRBV5-8
D: -
DNA: TGTGCCAGCAGCTTGGGAGGATTCCTCCTAGGTGGGGAGACCCAGTACTTC
CDR3: CASSLGGFLLGGETQYF

size: -
J: TRBJ1-1
V: TRBV5-1
D: -
DNA: TGCGCCAGCAGCTACCAGTATATGAACACTGAAGCTTTCTTT
CDR3: CASSYQYMNTEAFF

size: few
J: TRBJ1-1
V: TRBV4-1
D: -
DNA: TGCGCCAGCAGCCAGAGACAAGAAGTGAACACTGAAGCTTTCTTT
CDR3: CASSQRQEVNTEAFF

size: -
J: TRBJ1-4
V: TRBV7-9
D: -
DNA: TGTGCCAGCAGCCGAAAAGGGGAGGGTAATGAAAAACTGTTTTTT
CDR3: CASSRKGEGNEKLFF

size: medium-sized
J: TRBJ1-1
V: TRBV19
D: -
DNA: TGTGCCAGTAGTTGGGCAGGCGCTGCTACTGAAGCTTTCTTT
CDR3: CASSWAGAATEAFF

size: few
J: TRBJ1-4
V: TRBV7-2
D: TRBD1
DNA: TGTGCCAGCAGCCTGACAGGGTTTAGTGAAAAACTGTTTTTT
CDR3: CASSLTGFSEKLFF

size: -
J: TRBJ1-2
V: TRBV7-2
D: TRBD1
DNA: TGTGCCAGCAGCTACCGACAGGGTGGCTATGGCTACACCTTC
CDR3: CASSYRQGGYGYTF

size: -
J: TRBJ1-3
V: TRBV19
D: -
DNA: TGTGCCAGTAGTATGAGCCAAGTCAACACCATATATTTT
CDR3: CASSMSQVNTIYF

size: -
J: TRBJ1-1
V: TRBV27
D: TRBD1
DNA: TGTGCCAGCAGTTTTAAGGGACAGGGATCCGGAAACACTGAAGCTTTCTTT
CDR3: CASSFKGQGSGNTEAFF

size: once
J: TRBJ1-1
V: TRBV5-1
D: -
DNA: TGCGCCAGCAGCTTGACAGGGAATCTAAGGACTGAAGCTTTCTTT
CDR3: CASSLTGNLRTEAFF

size: -
J: TRBJ1-1
V: TRBV5-1
D: TRBD1
DNA: TGCGCCAGCAGCTCGGAGGACAGGGCCCTTGAAGCTTTCTTT
CDR3: CASSSEDRALEAFF

size: -
J: TRBJ2-2
V: TRBV5-5
D: TRBD2
DNA: TGTGCCAGCAGCTACGGACGGGCGGGGGAGGCGAACACCGGGGAGCTGTTTTTT
CDR3: CASSYGRAGEANTGELFF

size: -
J: TRBJ2-5
V: TRBV6-1
D: -
DNA: TGTGCCAGCAGTGAATATCCGGGGCAAGAGACCCAGTACTTC
CDR3: CASSEYPGQETQYF

size: -
J: TRBJ1-6
V: TRBV27
D: -
DNA: TGTGCCAGCAGTAATACAGGGCTCCACAATTCACCCCTCCACTTT
CDR3: CASSNTGLHNSPLHF

size: -
J: TRBJ1-5
V: TRBV6-1
D: -
DNA: TGTGCCAGCAGTGAATCCAGGGGTGGGCGCAATCAGCCCCAGCATTTT
CDR3: CASSESRGGRNQPQHF

size: -
J: TRBJ2-3
V: TRBV5-1
D: -
DNA: TGCGCCAGCAGCCCCGAGAGACAGGGCACAGATACGCAGTATTTT
CDR3: CASSPERQGTDTQYF

size: many
J: TRBJ1-2
V: TRBV6-5
D: TRBD1
DNA: TGTGCCAGCAGGGAGACAGGGGGGTCTGGCTACACCTTC
CDR3: CASRETGGSGYTF

size: few
J: TRBJ2-1
V: TRBV1
D: -
DNA: TGCACCAGCAGCCAGGTAGGGGGTGAGCAGTTCTTC
CDR3: CTSSQVGGEQFF

size: -
J: TRBJ1-4
V: TRBV29-1
D: -
DNA: TGCAGCGTTGATATTGATGAAAAACTGTTTTTT
CDR3: CSVDIDEKLFF

size: -
J: TRBJ1-3
V: TRBV5-8
D: -
DNA: TGTGCCAGCAGCCTCCCTTGGCTCACTGGAAACACCATATATTTT
CDR3: CASSLPWLTGNTIYF

size: -
J: TRBJ2-6
V: TRBV28
D: -
DNA: TGTGCCAGCAGCGCACAGGGATCCGGGGCCAACGTCCTGACTTTC
CDR3: CASSAQGSGANVLTF

size: -
J: TRBJ2-7
V: TRBV7-9
D: -
DNA: TGTGCCAGCAGCATAGGTCCGGGGGGCGTCGAGCAGTACTTC
CDR3: CASSIGPGGVEQYF

size: -
J: TRBJ1-6
V: TRBV7-9
D: TRBD1
DNA: TGTGCCAGCAGTTGGGATTCCGGGACAGGGAAGAGGGGTAATTCACCCCTCCACTTT
CDR3: CASSWDSGTGKRGNSPLHF

size: -
J: TRBJ2-1
V: TRBV7-3
D: -
DNA: TGTGCCAGCAGCTTACAAGGCGGGGCGAAATACAATGAGCAGTTCTTC
CDR3: CASSLQGGAKYNEQFF

size: -
J: TRBJ1-5
V: TRBV23-1
D: -
DNA: TGCGCCAGCAGTCAATCGGAGACAGAAGGTTATCAGCCCCAGCATTTT
CDR3: CASSQSETEGYQPQHF

size: -
J: TRBJ1-2
V: TRBV4-2
D: -
DNA: TGTGCCAGCAGCCAAGCTTCTAACGGACTCAGGCATGGCTACACCTTC
CDR3: CASSQASNGLRHGYTF

size: -
J: TRBJ1-2
V: TRBV12-3/TRBV12-4
D: -
DNA: TGTGCCAGCAGCCCCGAGGCCGGCACGGGCTACACCTTC
CDR3: CASSPEAGTGYTF

size: -
J: TRBJ1-1
V: TRBV11-2
D: -
DNA: TGTGCCAGCAGCTTAGTTGGGGGCTGGGGGAACACTGAAGCTTTCTTT
CDR3: CASSLVGGWGNTEAFF

size: -
J: TRBJ2-4
V: TRBV2
D: TRBD1
DNA: TGTGCCAGCAACGAGGGACAGGAAAAAAACATTCAGTACTTC
CDR3: CASNEGQEKNIQYF

size: -
J: TRBJ1-2
V: TRBV18
D: TRBD1
DNA: TGTGCCAGCTCAAACGCCGGGACAGGCGACTATGGCTACACCTTC
CDR3: CASSNAGTGDYGYTF

size: -
J: TRBJ1-3
V: TRBV4-1
D: -
DNA: TGCGCCAGCAGCCAAGATCTACGAGGAGGTGGAAACACCATATATTTT
CDR3: CASSQDLRGGGNTIYF

size: few
J: TRBJ2-5
V: TRBV4-2
D: -
DNA: TGTGCCAGCAGCCAAGCGGAGGGATCTACCCAAGAGACCCAGTACTTC
CDR3: CASSQAEGSTQETQYF

size: -
J: TRBJ1-4
V: TRBV3-1/TRBV3-2
D: TRBD1
DNA: TGTGCCAGCAGCCGGCCGGGACAGGGGGCGGGAAAACTGTTTTTT
CDR3: CASSRPGQGAGKLFF

size: few
J: TRBJ1-4
V: TRBV5-1
D: TRBD1
DNA: TGCGCCAGCAGCTTGTCACAGGGGATTAATGAAAAACTGTTTTTT
CDR3: CASSLSQGINEKLFF

size: -
J: TRBJ1-2
V: TRBV7-2
D: TRBD1
DNA: TGTGCCAGCAGCCCGACAGGGGGTAGGAGTGGCTACACCTTC
CDR3: CASSPTGGRSGYTF

size: once
J: TRBJ1-5
V: TRBV6-5
D: TRBD1
DNA: TGTGCCAGCAGTCGACAGGGACCAACGCGGCCCCAGCATTTT
CDR3: CASSRQGPTRPQHF

size: -
J: TRBJ1-5
V: TRBV2
D: -
DNA: TGTGCCAGCGGAGGACTAGGACAGTTTGGCAATCAGCCCCAGCATTTT
CDR3: CASGGLGQFGNQPQHF

size: -
J: TRBJ1-3
V: TRBV18
D: -
DNA: TGTGCCAGCTCACCAGGGCCCGGGGCTGGAAACACCATATATTTT
CDR3: CASSPGPGAGNTIYF

size: -
J: TRBJ2-1
V: TRBV2
D: TRBD2
DNA: TGTGCCAGCAGAGCTAGCGGTTACAATGAGCAGTTCTTC
CDR3: CASRASGYNEQFF

size: -
J: TRBJ2-7
V: TRBV6-5
D: -
DNA: TGTGCCAGCAGCGCCCAGGCAGGGGCCCCCTACGAGCAGTACTTC
CDR3: CASSAQAGAPYEQYF

size: -
J: TRBJ2-3
V: TRBV11-3
D: -
DNA: TGTGCCAGCAGCTTAAGGGGATACAGCACAGATACGCAGTATTTT
CDR3: CASSLRGYSTDTQYF

size: many
J: TRBJ2-5
V: TRBV14
D: TRBD2
DNA: TGTGCCAGCAGCCAAGATAGTAGCGGGGATCAGTACTTC
CDR3: CASSQDSSGDQYF

size: once
J: TRBJ1-6
V: TRBV9
D: -
DNA: TGTGCCAGCAGCGTAGGAAGGACACAAAATAATTCACCCCTCCACTTT
CDR3: CASSVGRTQNNSPLHF

size: few
J: TRBJ1-1
V: TRBV10-2
D: TRBD1
DNA: TGCGCCAGCAGGCGTTGGACAGGGGCCCTGGGGACTGAAGCTTTCTTT
CDR3: CASRRWTGALGTEAFF

size: -
J: TRBJ2-5
V: TRBV30
D: -
DNA: TGTGCCTGGAGTGTACTACGCATGTACCAAGAGACCCAGTACTTC
CDR3: CAWSVLRMYQETQYF

size: -
J: TRBJ1-2
V: TRBV5-1
D: -
DNA: TGCGCCAGCAGCGCCTCGGGAGGAAACTATGGCTACACCTTC
CDR3: CASSASGGNYGYTF

size: -
J: TRBJ2-2
V: TRBV19
D: -
DNA: TGTGCCAGTAGTATAGAGGGGCCCAGCCTCGGGACCGGGGAGCTGTTTTTT
CDR3: CASSIEGPSLGTGELFF

size: -
J: TRBJ2-1
V: TRBV12-5
D: TRBD2
DNA: TGTGCTAGTGGTTTCGGACTAGCGGGTTCTTCTAATGAGCAGTTCTTC
CDR3: CASGFGLAGSSNEQFF

size: -
J: TRBJ2-4
V: TRBV6-5
D: TRBD1
DNA: TGTGCCAGCACCAAGACAGGGTCAAAAAACATTCAGTACTTC
CDR3: CASTKTGSKNIQYF

size: -
J: TRBJ2-7
V: TRBV5-5
D: TRBD1
DNA: TGTGCCAGCAGCCCAGGGGGCTCCTACGAGCAGTACTTC
CDR3: CASSPGGSYEQYF

size: -
J: TRBJ1-1
V: TRBV27
D: -
DNA: TGTGCCAGCAGTTTGGCGGTGGGCACTGAAGCTTTCTTT
CDR3: CASSLAVGTEAFF

size: -
J: TRBJ1-5
V: TRBV2
D: -
DNA: TGTGCCAGCAGTGTAGAGGGAGGGAGCAATCAGCCCCAGCATTTT
CDR3: CASSVEGGSNQPQHF

size: -
J: TRBJ2-7
V: TRBV5-5
D: -
DNA: TGTGCCAGCAGCCTATCAATCCACGAGCAGTACTTC
CDR3: CASSLSIHEQYF

size: -
J: TRBJ2-5
V: TRBV3-1/TRBV3-2
D: -
DNA: TGTGCCAGCAGCTTAGGGGAGGAATGGCACGGAGAAGAGACCCAGTACTTC
CDR3: CASSLGEEWHGEETQYF

size: -
J: TRBJ2-7
V: TRBV7-2
D: TRBD2
DNA: TGTGCCAGCAGCTTAAGGGCGGGAGTGACTAGGGGCAACGAGCAGTACTTC
CDR3: CASSLRAGVTRGNEQYF

size: many
J: TRBJ1-2
V: TRBV7-8
D: TRBD1
DNA: TGTGCCAGCAGCCCCGGACAGGGTCGAGGTGGCTACACCTTC
CDR3: CASSPGQGRGGYTF

size: -
J: TRBJ1-2
V: TRBV5-6
D: -
DNA: TGTGCCAGCAGCGCCTCTTGGGGCTCCTATGGCTACACCTTC
CDR3: CASSASWGSYGYTF

size: -
J: TRBJ2-1
V: TRBV24-1
D: -
DNA: TGTGCCACCAGTGATCTACAGGGTACTAACTACAATGAGCAGTTCTTC
CDR3: CATSDLQGTNYNEQFF

size: -
J: TRBJ1-2
V: TRBV7-8
D: -
DNA: TGTGCCAGCAGCCTAATTCAGACTTGGGGGGTTACATATGGCTACACCTTC
CDR3: CASSLIQTWGVTYGYTF

size: -
J: TRBJ1-6
V: TRBV19
D: TRBD1
DNA: TGTGCCAGTAGCCGAGTAGGGGGCCAGAGGAGGTCCTATAATTCACCCCTCCACTTT
CDR3: CASSRVGGQRRSYNSPLHF